The 21 T cell receptor beta chains in this list originate from one sample, sequenced in a study of shared clonotypes between healthy human individuals. TCRdb's copy holds only in-frame clones and misses some; the assay was immunoSEQ multiplex PCR. The sample has a few million clones, 80% to 95% seen once. Material: naive CD4+ T cells from PBMCs. Subset here: CD45RA+ positively selected. Every receptor here comes from a man aged 18 to 35 in good health. Some clones in this sample may be carry-over from other donors' samples.

This sequence joins TRBV4-1 and TRBJ2-7, with D maybe TRBD2 (6 bases). V gave up 4 bases and J gave up 5 bases, with 21 bases separating them. Germline CDR1 and CDR2: MGHRA and YSYEKL. This CDR3 comprises 16 residues. CDR3 amino acids: CASSPFMGTRPHEQYF. DNA for the CDR3: TGCGCCAGCAGCCCCTTCATGGGGACTCGACCGCACGAGCAGTACTTC.

The chain employs TRBV4-3 and TRBJ2-4, with unresolved D. Germline CDR1 is LGHNA and CDR2 is YSLEER. V was clipped by 1 base and J by 3 bases, with 13 bases between them. This CDR3 comprises 16 residues. The CDR3 region is CASSQGPASGKNIQYF. Written as DNA, the CDR3 is TGCGCCAGCAGCCAAGGACCGGCCTCGGGCAAAAACATTCAGTACTTC.

This chain uses TRBV19 with TRBJ2-7, with TRBD2 as a possible D gene (6 bases). CDR1 and CDR2 from the germline V gene are LNHDA and SQIVND (reference sequence). V was clipped by 6 bases and J by 2 bases, with 20 bases between them. There are 16 residues in the CDR3. CDR3 sequence (DNA): TGTGCCAGTAGAACCTCGGAGGCTAGCGCAACCTACGAGCAGTACTTC. This sequence encodes CASRTSEASATYEQYF.

The chain couples TRBV4-1 to TRBJ2-2; TRBD2 might be the D (6 bases). CDR3 length: 15 amino acids. In germline, CDR1 is MGHRA, CDR2 YSYEKL. Trimming cost V 3 bases and J 1 base, with 9 bases left between them. The DNA for the CDR3 is TGCGCCAGCAGCCAGCAGGGAGGGAACACCGGGGAGCTGTTTTTT. Translating it yields CASSQQGGNTGELFF.

This clone came up once. The J gene is TRBJ1-1, the V gene TRBV6-6, with D tentatively TRBD1 (5 bases). This CDR3 is built from 14 residues. V was clipped by 5 bases and J by 0 bases, with 10 bases between them. Germline V gene data show CDR1 as MNHNY and CDR2 as SVGAGI (reference sequence). The CDR3, as DNA: TGTGCCAGCAGTCAGGGAGGTTTGAACACTGAAGCTTTCTTT. Translated, it gives CASSQGGLNTEAFF.

In its sample, this clone was seen once. The J gene is TRBJ2-3, the V gene TRBV18; no reliable D call. The CDR3 is 15 amino acids. The V end lost 0 bases, the J end lost 2 bases, and 9 bases lay between the germline ends. Looked up from germline, CDR1 is KGHSH and CDR2 is LQKENI. For the CDR3, the DNA is TGTGCCAGCTCACCACCCCGGGCGTCCACAGATACGCAGTATTTT. Translating it yields CASSPPRASTDTQYF.

V and J are TRBV11-3 and TRBJ2-7; 9 positions agree with TRBD2. The CDR3 has 16 amino acids. With V trimmed by 5 bases and J by 5 bases, 13 bases remained unmatched. Germline loops: CDR1 SGHNT, CDR2 YENEEA. CDR3 amino acids: CASSDTGGRDLHEQYF. The CDR3 DNA reads as TGTGCCAGCAGCGACACCGGCGGGAGGGATCTCCACGAGCAGTACTTC.

This clone has a single count. V is TRBV4-3 and J is TRBJ2-5; D may be TRBD2 (6 bases). Germline loops: CDR1 LGHNA, CDR2 YSLEER. The CDR3 consists of 14 residues. V lost 4 bases and J 4 bases, leaving 13 bases between the germline ends. DNA for the CDR3: TGCGCCAGCAGCCCCCGACTAGGTCCAGAGACCCAGTACTTC. Translation gives CASSPRLGPETQYF.

The chain combines TRBV10-3 with TRBJ2-3; D possibly corresponds to TRBD1 (5 bases). CDR3 size: 14 residues. Germline V gene sequence: CDR1 ENHRY, CDR2 SYGVKD. Between the trimmed V and J ends, which lost 4 bases and 1 base, there was a span of 9 bases. The CDR3 sequence: CAISARGGTDTQYF. DNA for the CDR3: TGTGCCATCAGTGCTAGGGGCGGCACAGATACGCAGTATTTT.

The CDR3, as DNA: TGTGCCAGAGGGGACACGGACTACGAGCAGTACTTC. Amino acids: CARGDTDYEQYF. The rearrangement uses TRBV2 and TRBJ2-7; possibly TRBD1 for D (6 bases). V lost 9 bases, J lost 3 bases, and 12 bases lay in between. The CDR3 is 12 amino acids. Germline V gives CDR1 SNHLY, CDR2 FYNNEI.

The chain employs TRBV30 and TRBJ2-7; 7 bases are a match to TRBD2. Germline V gene data show CDR1 as GTSNPN and CDR2 as SVGIG (reference sequence). This CDR3 comprises 12 residues. Trimming took 3 bases from V and 3 from J; bases not matched to a gene: 2. CDR3 in amino acids: CAWRGGVYEQYF. The CDR3 DNA reads TGTGCCTGGAGGGGAGGGGTCTACGAGCAGTACTTC.

This chain links TRBV28 with TRBJ1-1; D is undetermined. The germline V gene has CDR1 MDHEN and CDR2 SYDVKM. Between the trimmed V and J ends, which lost 3 bases and 6 bases, there was a span of 11 bases. This CDR3 has 13 residues. The CDR3 DNA sequence: TGTGCCAGCAGTTTTAAACCCTCCTCTGAAGCTTTCTTT. The encoded protein is CASSFKPSSEAFF.

This chain joins TRBV7-2 and TRBJ2-1; TRBD2 matches at 16 bases. Germline V lookup: CDR1 SGHTA, CDR2 FQGNSA. CDR3 length equals 18 residues. The trim removed 10 bases at V and 4 bases at J, leaving 13 bases unmatched. CDR3 in amino acids: CATPNSGTSGRGYNEQFF. CDR3 nucleotide sequence: TGTGCCACCCCTAATTCCGGGACTAGCGGGAGGGGTTACAATGAGCAGTTCTTC.

The gene calls are TRBV7-2 and TRBJ2-3; D is uncertain. Trimming removed 3 bases from V and 4 bases from J, with 2 bases in between. Germline CDR1 and CDR2: SGHTA and FQGNSA. This CDR3 is 11 amino acids long. CDR3 sequence: CASSFADTQYF. CDR3 in DNA: TGTGCCAGCAGCTTTGCAGATACGCAGTATTTT. The entire variable domain, with the rest obtained from reference TRBV7-2 and TRBJ2-3, is as follows: GAGVSQSPSNKVTEKGKDVELRCDPISGHTALYWYRQSLGQGLEFLIYFQGNSAPDKSGLPSDRFSAERTGGSVSTLTIQRTQQEDSAVYLCASSFADTQYFGPGTRLTVL.

The V gene is TRBV19, the J gene TRBJ2-3, with D perhaps given as TRBD1 or TRBD2 (5 bases each). Trimming took 8 bases from V and 1 from J, leaving 22 bases between them. CDR1 is LNHDA, CDR2 SQIVND, per germline (reference sequence). The CDR3 has 17 residues. The CDR3 nucleotides are TGTGCCAGTGCCCCCCGGGGAATCAGGGTAGGCACAGATACGCAGTATTTT. It codes for CASAPRGIRVGTDTQYF.

This clone was seen a handful of times. The rearrangement links TRBV15 to TRBJ1-1, with D possibly matching TRBD1 (6 bases). CDR3 length: 14 amino acids. The V gene lost 3 bases and the J gene lost 4 bases, with 12 bases spanning the gap. Germline V lookup: CDR1 LNHNV, CDR2 YYDKDF (reference sequence). Here the CDR3 reads CATSSLQGLTEAFF. The CDR3, as DNA: TGTGCCACCAGCAGCCTTCAGGGGCTCACTGAAGCTTTCTTT.

With regard to this clone: Other DNA sequences in this sample translate to the same CDR3. The chain has TRBV18 and TRBJ1-2, with no clear D. Per the germline V gene, CDR1 is KGHSH and CDR2 is LQKENI. The CDR3 loop spans 15 amino acids. Trimming took off 3 bases at V and 0 bases at J, with 11 bases between the two ends. CDR3 bases: TGTGCCAGCTCACCGTCCGCAGAAGCTAACTATGGCTACACCTTC. Translating it yields CASSPSAEANYGYTF.

V gene TRBV5-4 combines with J gene TRBJ1-2; 7 nucleotides agree with TRBD1. The CDR3 sequence is 14 residues long. After removal of 4 bases from V and 2 bases from J, the junction contained 5 bases not matched to a gene. Germline values: CDR1 SGHNT, CDR2 YYREEE (reference sequence). The CDR3 DNA reads TGTGCCAGCAGCAGAACAGGGGAGAACTATGGCTACACCTTC. Protein: CASSRTGENYGYTF.

J is TRBJ2-1 and V is TRBV28; D possibly corresponds to TRBD1 (7 bases). This CDR3 contains 14 residues. CDR1 is MDHEN and CDR2 is SYDVKM in the germline V gene. V was clipped by 3 bases and J by 6 bases, with 12 bases between them. The CDR3, as DNA: TGTGCCAGCAGTTTCGCAGGGGGGTCCAATGAGCAGTTCTTC. Translating it yields CASSFAGGSNEQFF.

The chain uses TRBV7-2 and TRBJ1-5; D gene unclear. The length of the CDR3 is 14 residues. CDR1 is SGHTA, CDR2 FQGNSA, per germline. V was shortened by 5 bases and J by 5 bases, with 13 bases between the two germline ends. DNA for the CDR3: TGTGCCAGCAGCCCTAGGGCCTTCGATCAGCCCCAGCATTTT. Its protein product is CASSPRAFDQPQHF.

A word on this clone: This sample includes further DNA sequences coding for the same CDR3. The gene calls are TRBV30 and TRBJ1-6, with 7 bases identical to TRBD1. The J segment lost 6 bases and the V segment lost 3 bases, leaving 2 bases of the junction unmatched. Germline V gives CDR1 GTSNPN, CDR2 SVGIG (reference sequence). The CDR3 spans 13 residues. CDR3: CAWRGQANSPLHF. The DNA for the CDR3 is TGTGCCTGGAGAGGACAGGCTAATTCACCCCTCCACTTT.